The 25 T cell receptor beta chains in this list originate from one sample, sequenced in a study of T cells in Graves' hyperthyroidism and ophthalmopathy. From RNA transcripts, TCR beta CDR3 regions were amplified. The primer set for the first-round RT-PCR of the TCR CDR3 was HTBI. TCRdb fed the multiplex PCR reads into MiXCR, producing one record per CDR3 protein. The sample comprises 450,000 to 650,000 distinct CDR3 sequences, more than 13% of which are singletons, and roughly 7.7% rests with the top ten. The sequencing input was blood. The receptors derive from a woman aged 18 to 35 with Graves' ophthalmopathy.

This clonotype showed up many times. In DNA form, the CDR3 reads TGTGCCAGCAGCCCGAGGGTGGGGCACGTCTACGAGCAGTACTTC. Protein product: CASSPRVGHVYEQYF. The chain combines TRBV28 with TRBJ2-7; D assignment may be TRBD1 or TRBD2 (5 bases each). From germline, CDR1 is MDHEN and CDR2 SYDVKM. V lost 6 bases and J 3 bases, leaving 18 bases between the germline ends. CDR3 length: 15 residues.

There are many counts of this clonotype. The chain uses TRBV5-1 and TRBJ2-7, with TRBD1 matching over 8 bases. V was clipped by 0 bases and J by 0 bases; unmatched bases: 5. The germline gives CDR1 SGHRS, CDR2 YFSETQ. The CDR3 spans 16 residues. DNA for the CDR3: TGCGCCAGCAGCTTGGGGGGGACAGGCTTCTCCTACGAGCAGTACTTC. Its translation is CASSLGGTGFSYEQYF.

The table lists this clonotype with many counts. The chain is built from TRBV30 and TRBJ2-7; 7 bases fit TRBD1. After removal of 0 bases from V and 2 bases from J, the junction contained 13 bases not matched to a gene. Germline CDR1 reads GTSNPN; CDR2 reads SVGIG (reference sequence). CDR3 length: 17 residues. The CDR3 DNA reads as TGTGCCTGGAGTGTAAATACCGCCGGGACAGCGACCTACGAGCAGTACTTC. Its translation is CAWSVNTAGTATYEQYF.

This clonotype has at least ten counts. V usage is TRBV20-1 and J usage is TRBJ2-5; possible D gene TRBD1, 5 bases. Per the germline V gene, CDR1 is DFQATT and CDR2 is SNEGSKA (reference sequence). The CDR3 is 14 residues long. The V end was cut by 0 bases, the J end by 2 bases, with 10 bases between. As DNA, the CDR3 is TGCAGTGCTAGAGATATTCAGGGACAAGAGACCCAGTACTTC. Amino acid sequence: CSARDIQGQETQYF.

This clonotype was recorded at least ten times. The chain joins TRBV2 to TRBJ1-1, with D possibly being TRBD1 (6 bases). This CDR3 is built from 14 residues. Germline V gives CDR1 SNHLY, CDR2 FYNNEI. Trimming pared 6 bases from V and 9 bases from J, leaving 20 bases between. CDR3 bases: TGTGCCAGCAGGGACCAACAGGGAAATGTTAAAGCTTTCTTT. Translating it yields CASRDQQGNVKAFF.

This clonotype was recorded many times. V and J are TRBV2 and TRBJ1-1, with D perhaps TRBD1 (6 bases). From germline, CDR1 is SNHLY and CDR2 FYNNEI. V was shortened by 6 bases and J by 3 bases, with 23 bases between the two germline ends. This CDR3 spans 17 amino acids. The CDR3 nucleotides read TGTGCCAGCAGCCCCTCGGGGGGCGCGTCCAGAGACACTGAAGCTTTCTTT. It is translated as CASSPSGGASRDTEAFF.

This clonotype was observed at least ten times. This chain links TRBV10-3 with TRBJ2-5; possible D gene TRBD2, 6 bases. The V and J ends lost 5 bases and 4 bases respectively, with 17 bases between them. The CDR3 sequence is 15 residues long. From germline, CDR1 is ENHRY and CDR2 SYGVKD. In nucleotides, the CDR3 is TGTGCCATCAGTAAAGCGGGCCACCACGTAGAGACCCAGTACTTC. It translates to CAISKAGHHVETQYF.

This clonotype was seen many times. The chain links TRBV6-2 or TRBV6-3 to TRBJ1-1; perhaps TRBD1 as D (6 bases). CDR1 and CDR2 (germline): MNHEY, SVGEGT. The germline V and J ends were trimmed by 6 bases and 3 bases, with 20 bases remaining between them. The CDR3 is 16 residues long. CDR3 DNA: TGTGCCAGCAGCCCTTCCACAGCTCGGACAGACACTGAAGCTTTCTTT. Translated, it gives CASSPSTARTDTEAFF.

This clonotype was seen a few times. The chain carries TRBV30 and TRBJ2-1; unclear D gene. Per germline, CDR1 GTSNPN and CDR2 SVGIG (reference sequence). The CDR3 is 15 amino acids. V lost 1 base and J 0 bases, leaving 10 bases between the germline ends. CDR3: CAWSGVGHSYNEQFF. Here the CDR3 DNA reads TGTGCCTGGAGTGGGGTGGGCCACTCCTACAATGAGCAGTTCTTC.

The sample holds a few counts of this clonotype. The genes are TRBV20-1 and TRBJ1-1, with D maybe TRBD1 (5 bases). Germline V gene sequence: CDR1 DFQATT, CDR2 SNEGSKA (reference sequence). Trimming left V 5 bases short and J 3 bases short, with 22 bases between. The length of the CDR3 is 16 residues. DNA of the CDR3: TGCAGTGCTGGGATGTTCCCCGGGACGAGGGACACTGAAGCTTTCTTT. It specifies CSAGMFPGTRDTEAFF.

The chain combines TRBV6-5 with TRBJ2-1; 16 nucleotides match TRBD2. CDR3 size: 17 residues. CDR1 MNHEY and CDR2 SVGAGI come from the germline V gene. The V and J ends lost 0 bases and 10 bases, in that order; junction bases with no gene match: 6. The CDR3 loop is CASSYSGTSGRAEEQFF. In DNA form, the CDR3 reads TGTGCCAGCAGTTACTCCGGGACTAGCGGGAGGGCCGAGGAGCAGTTCTTC.

This clonotype was counted many times. The V and J genes are TRBV7-2 and TRBJ1-5, with D unresolved. Trimming left V 3 bases short and J 2 bases short, with 8 bases between. The germline V gene has CDR1 SGHTA and CDR2 FQGNSA. The CDR3 runs 14 residues. CDR3 coding DNA: TGTGCCAGCAGCTTCCCTGGGGGCAATCAGCCCCAGCATTTT. Its translation is CASSFPGGNQPQHF.

This clonotype occurred a few times. This could be a read error, since a much larger clone is one nucleotide away. The chain joins TRBV7-2 to TRBJ2-7; TRBD2 matches 8 bases. Trimming cost V 5 bases and J 9 bases; bases outside gene matches: 9. This CDR3 has 13 amino acids. The germline gives CDR1 SGHTA, CDR2 FQGNSA. This CDR3 is CASSLGTRWGQYF. DNA of the CDR3: TGTGCCAGCAGCCTCGGGACTAGATGGGGGCAGTACTTC. The full variable domain, with the rest looked up from reference TRBV7-2 and TRBJ2-7, is GAGVSQSPSNKVTEKGKDVELRCDPISGHTALYWYRQSLGQGLEFLIYFQGNSAPDKSGLPSDRFSAERTGGSVSTLTIQRTQQEDSAVYLCASSLGTRWGQYFGPGTRLTVT.

This clonotype was seen many times. This rearrangement joins TRBV7-9 to TRBJ2-1; D is undetermined. V lost 3 bases and J 7 bases, leaving 19 bases between the germline ends. Germline-derived CDR1 and CDR2 are SEHNR and FQNEAQ (reference sequence). This CDR3 has 16 residues. The CDR3 DNA sequence: TGTGCCAGCAGCTTCTCCACTCGGAATTGGTGGAATGAGCAGTTCTTC. It translates to CASSFSTRNWWNEQFF.

This chain joins TRBV7-2 and TRBJ2-2; 10 bases agree with TRBD2. Per the germline V gene, CDR1 is SGHTA and CDR2 is FQGNSA. V was clipped by 1 base and J by 4 bases; unmatched bases: 6. This CDR3 is built from 17 residues. CDR3 coding DNA: TGTGCCAGCAGCTTAGGACTAGCGGGTCCCACCACCGGGGAGCTGTTTTTT. It codes for CASSLGLAGPTTGELFF.

This clonotype was seen only a few times. The chain is built from TRBV5-1 and TRBJ1-1, with unresolved D. This CDR3 region has 13 residues. The V gene lost 5 bases and the J gene lost 3 bases, with 11 bases spanning the gap. Germline assignment: CDR1 SGHRS and CDR2 YFSETQ. In DNA, the CDR3 is TGCGCCAGCAGGCCAAGGACGGACACTGAAGCTTTCTTT. Its protein product is CASRPRTDTEAFF.

CDR3: CASSAYRSSGANVLTF. CDR3 nucleotide sequence: TGTGCCAGCAGCGCGTACAGGAGCTCTGGGGCCAACGTCCTGACTTTC. The rearrangement links TRBV9 to TRBJ2-6, with TRBD1 as a possible D gene (5 bases). Germline values: CDR1 SGDLS, CDR2 YYNGEE. The CDR3 covers 16 residues. Trimming removed 3 bases at V and 0 bases at J, with 10 bases between.

The gene calls are TRBV27 and TRBJ1-6; perhaps TRBD1 as D (5 bases). CDR1 is MNHEY, CDR2 SMNVEV, per germline (reference sequence). The V and J ends lost 5 bases and 2 bases respectively, with 13 bases between them. The CDR3 totals 16 residues. The CDR3 protein is CASSLSMGAYNSPLHF. The CDR3 nucleotides are TGTGCCAGCAGTCTTTCGATGGGGGCCTATAATTCACCCCTCCACTTT.

In this sample, this clonotype turned up many times. The rearrangement joins TRBV28 to TRBJ2-5, with D perhaps TRBD1 (6 bases). The CDR3 covers 15 residues. Trimming took off 3 bases at V and 7 bases at J, with 18 bases between the two ends. CDR1 is MDHEN, CDR2 SYDVKM, per germline. The DNA for the CDR3 is TGTGCCAGCAGTTTCAAACAGGGAACGACTGGGACCCAGTACTTC. Translation gives CASSFKQGTTGTQYF.

This clonotype was detected ten times or more. This sequence joins TRBV19 and TRBJ2-7; possibly TRBD1 for D (6 bases). V lost 4 bases and J 0 bases, leaving 10 bases between the germline ends. CDR3 size: 14 residues. From germline, CDR1 is LNHDA and CDR2 SQIVND (reference sequence). As DNA, the CDR3 is TGTGCCAGTAGTACCTGGGACAACTCCTACGAGCAGTACTTC. Protein product: CASSTWDNSYEQYF.

This clonotype was counted ten times or more. The genes are TRBV7-2 and TRBJ2-1; D perhaps matches TRBD2 (5 bases). The CDR3 sequence is 13 residues long. V was pared by 5 bases and J by 10 bases, with 15 bases between. Germline V lookup: CDR1 SGHTA, CDR2 FQGNSA. The CDR3 coding sequence is TGTGCCAGCAGCCGTCCCCTAGGAGGAGAGCAGTTCTTC. Its translation: CASSRPLGGEQFF.

This clonotype showed up just a few times. This sequence joins TRBV29-1 and TRBJ1-2; D gene uncertain. The germline gives CDR1 SQVTM, CDR2 ANQGSEA. This CDR3 contains 12 residues. Trimming removed 7 bases from V and 6 bases from J, with 15 bases in between. For the CDR3, the DNA is TGCAGCGCCGCGCCGGATCTTAATGGCTACACCTTC. This encodes CSAAPDLNGYTF.

As regards this clonotype: With a much larger clone just one base away, this may be a read error. The V gene is TRBV6-1, the J gene TRBJ2-3; D possibly uses TRBD1 or TRBD2 (6 bases each). V dropped 7 bases and J dropped 8 bases, with 16 bases sitting between them. This CDR3 contains 13 residues. Germline values: CDR1 MNHNS, CDR2 SASEGT. CDR3: CASTGGTTGTQYF. CDR3 bases: TGTGCCAGCACGGGCGGGACAACGGGTACGCAGTATTTT.

At least ten counts were recorded for this clonotype. CDR3 in DNA: TGCGCCAGCAGCCCGCCAGGGGACAGTATGAACACCGGGGAGCTGTTTTTT. As protein: CASSPPGDSMNTGELFF. The chain links TRBV5-1 to TRBJ2-2; the match to TRBD1 covers 7 bases. The length of the CDR3 is 17 residues. With V trimmed by 4 bases and J by 1 base, 10 bases remained unmatched. Germline CDR1 reads SGHRS; CDR2 reads YFSETQ. Using reference TRBV5-1 and TRBJ2-2 for the parts outside the CDR3, the full variable domain is KAGVTQTPRYLIKTRGQQVTLSCSPISGHRSVSWYQQTPGQGLQFLFEYFSETQRNKGNFPGRFSGRQFSNSRSEMNVSTLELGDSALYLCASSPPGDSMNTGELFFGEGSRLTVL.

In this sample, this clonotype turned up many times. The J gene is TRBJ2-7, the V gene TRBV3-1; D is uncertain. V was pared by 0 bases and J by 6 bases, with 9 bases between. CDR3 length: 13 residues. Per germline, CDR1 LGHDT and CDR2 YNNKEL (reference sequence). CDR3 nucleotide sequence: TGTGCCAGCAGCCAAGAAACTGGAATCGAGCAGTACTTC. As protein: CASSQETGIEQYF.